Listed here are 22 T cell receptor beta chains from one sample, sequenced in a study of T cell responses to AZD1222 COVID-19 vaccine. The data were produced by immunoSEQ multiplex PCR, yet TCRdb's version contains in-frame clones alone and is incomplete. The sample consists of about 130,000 clones, over 85% of them appearing once. The input for sequencing was peripheral blood, taken on day 0 of AZD1222 vaccination. The receptors were sampled from an adult in good health.

This chain joins TRBV3-1 (or the pseudogene TRBV3-2) and TRBJ2-7; no clear D. CDR1 and CDR2 (germline): LGHDT, YNNKEL (reference sequence). The CDR3 consists of 17 residues. V was clipped by 1 base and J by 2 bases, with 18 bases between them. Here the CDR3 reads CASSQVEGYGRTYEQYF. CDR3 bases: TGTGCCAGCAGCCAAGTTGAAGGGTATGGCAGGACCTACGAGCAGTACTTC.

This clone was counted only a few times. Germline is not matched at one junction end, which may reflect a read error. The chain employs TRBV18 and TRBJ2-7; D remains unclear. This CDR3 has 14 residues. The germline V gene encodes CDR1 KGHSH and CDR2 LQKENI. CDR3 sequence reads: CASSPPVSTFTLDF. The DNA of the CDR3 is TGTGCCAGCTCACCACCGGTTTCTACGTTCACTCTTGACTTC.

The J gene is TRBJ2-1, the V gene TRBV28; TRBD2 might be the D (5 bases). CDR3 length equals 17 residues. Germline V lookup: CDR1 MDHEN, CDR2 SYDVKM. V was pared by 6 bases and J by 5 bases, with 23 bases between. CDR3 bases: TGTGCCAGCAGACCAGCCCGGGTCCTACAAGCGGACAATGAGCAGTTCTTC. Its translation is CASRPARVLQADNEQFF.

The chain employs TRBV28 and TRBJ1-3; the D is unclear. The CDR3 totals 12 residues. Germline-derived CDR1 and CDR2 are MDHEN and SYDVKM. V was clipped by 6 bases and J by 0 bases, with 3 bases between them. CDR3 protein: CASSNSGNTIYF. Here the CDR3 DNA reads TGTGCCAGCAGCAACTCTGGAAACACCATATATTTT.

The rearrangement joins TRBV4-1 to TRBJ2-1; D is unresolved. CDR1 and CDR2 (germline): MGHRA, YSYEKL. The CDR3 covers 15 residues. V lost 2 bases and J lost 6, with 14 bases in between. The CDR3 bases are TGCGCCAGCAGCCAATTTGCCAGGCTGGGCAATGAGCAGTTCTTC. This translates into CASSQFARLGNEQFF.

V usage is TRBV7-9 and J usage is TRBJ1-2; the D gene is possibly TRBD1 (5 bases). The CDR3 runs to 14 residues. Trimming cost V 5 bases and J 2 bases, with 12 bases left between them. CDR1 is SEHNR and CDR2 is FQNEAQ in the germline V gene (reference sequence). This CDR3 reads CASSPPNRNYGYTF. In DNA form, the CDR3 reads TGTGCCAGCAGCCCCCCCAACAGGAACTATGGCTACACCTTC.

This CDR3 reads CASSFRRLNEKLFF. The DNA of the CDR3 is TGTGCCAGCAGCTTCCGACGGTTGAATGAAAAACTGTTTTTT. V usage is TRBV7-2 and J usage is TRBJ1-4; D gene ambiguous. The CDR3 is made up of 14 amino acids. The germline V gene has CDR1 SGHTA and CDR2 FQGNSA. The V and J ends lost 3 bases and 5 bases respectively, with 10 bases between them.

The chain carries TRBV28 and TRBJ1-2, with TRBD1 matching 8 bases. This CDR3 contains 14 residues. Germline CDR1 is MDHEN and CDR2 is SYDVKM. The junction had 9 bases not matched to a gene; V was cut back by 5 bases and J by 7 bases. The CDR3 reads CASSISRGLFGYTF. The CDR3 DNA reads TGTGCCAGCAGTATCTCCAGGGGGCTATTTGGCTACACCTTC.

This chain joins TRBV19 and TRBJ1-2, with D possibly matching TRBD1 (6 bases). This CDR3 has 13 residues. Germline CDR1 reads LNHDA; CDR2 reads SQIVND (reference sequence). V was pared by 5 bases and J by 6 bases, with 13 bases between. For the CDR3, the DNA is TGTGCCAGTAGTGCGACAGGATGGAATGGCTACACCTTC. Translated: CASSATGWNGYTF.

The chain links TRBV28 to TRBJ2-5; D remains unclear. Trimming left V 5 bases short and J 7 bases short, with 23 bases between. This CDR3 is 16 amino acids long. The V gene's germline CDR1 is MDHEN and CDR2 SYDVKM. The CDR3: CASSHSSLLAARTQYF. The CDR3 nucleotides read TGTGCCAGCAGTCATTCCTCGCTGTTGGCTGCCCGGACCCAGTACTTC. Filled out from reference TRBV28 and TRBJ2-5, the complete variable domain reads DVKVTQSSRYLVKRTGEKVFLECVQDMDHENMFWYRQDPGLGLRLIYFSYDVKMKEKGDIPEGYSVSREKKERFSLILESASTNQTSMYLCASSHSSLLAARTQYFGPGTRLLVL.

V usage is TRBV30 and J usage is TRBJ1-2, with TRBD1 identical over 9 bases. The CDR3 runs 12 residues. V lost 7 bases to trimming and J lost 5 bases; unmatched junction nucleotides: 5. Germline V lookup: CDR1 GTSNPN, CDR2 SVGIG (reference sequence). This CDR3 reads CAFTGTGYGYTF. The DNA for the CDR3 is TGTGCCTTCACCGGGACAGGGTATGGCTACACCTTC.

The V and J genes are TRBV11-2 and TRBJ1-1, with unresolved D. Germline V CDR1 and CDR2: SGHAT, FQNNGV. The V end lost 1 base, the J end lost 1 base, and 4 bases lay between the germline ends. The CDR3 runs 13 residues. CDR3 sequence reads: CASSLGWNTEAFF. The CDR3 nucleotides read TGTGCCAGCAGCTTAGGATGGAACACTGAAGCTTTCTTT.

The V call is TRBV11-2, the J call TRBJ2-2; 8 positions agree with TRBD1. Germline loops: CDR1 SGHAT, CDR2 FQNNGV. CDR3 length equals 14 residues. Germline trimming cut 8 bases from V and 9 bases from J; bases unmatched to any gene: 11. Here the CDR3 reads CASLRTGWTRELFF. CDR3 coding DNA: TGTGCCAGCCTACGGACAGGGTGGACCAGGGAGCTGTTTTTT.

The J gene is TRBJ1-1, the V gene TRBV15; D not certain. V was shortened by 0 bases and J by 6 bases, with 29 bases between the two germline ends. Germline loops: CDR1 LNHNV, CDR2 YYDKDF (reference sequence). The CDR3 totals 20 residues. The CDR3 nucleotides read TGTGCCACCAGCAGAGATAGGCCCGCTTTCGCCCCTTCCCAATCGGCTGAAGCTTTCTTT. Amino acid sequence: CATSRDRPAFAPSQSAEAFF.

V usage is TRBV7-2 and J usage is TRBJ2-7; tentatively, D is TRBD1 (5 bases). This CDR3 spans 14 amino acids. CDR1 SGHTA and CDR2 FQGNSA come from the germline V gene. Trimming stripped 5 bases from V and 0 bases from J, with 11 bases between. As DNA, the CDR3 is TGTGCCAGCAGCCCGACGACAGACTCCTACGAGCAGTACTTC. This translates into CASSPTTDSYEQYF.

V is TRBV5-1 and J is TRBJ2-7, with D tentatively TRBD1 (6 bases). The CDR3 has 15 amino acids. V was shortened by 3 bases and J by 6 bases, with 19 bases between the two germline ends. CDR1 is SGHRS and CDR2 is YFSETQ in the germline V gene. CDR3 DNA sequence: TGCGCCAGCAGCTCCCAAGGGGGAGACGCGGGCGAGCAGTACTTC. Amino acids: CASSSQGGDAGEQYF.

The V gene is TRBV2, the J gene TRBJ2-3; D might be TRBD2 (6 bases). The CDR3 covers 14 residues. V gave up 8 bases and J gave up 8 bases, with 20 bases separating them. Germline CDR1 is SNHLY and CDR2 is FYNNEI. The CDR3 region has the DNA TGTGCCAGCTCTCCGGGACTTGGAGGAAGTACGCAGTATTTT. It yields the protein CASSPGLGGSTQYF.

V gene TRBV19 combines with J gene TRBJ1-2; perhaps TRBD1 as D (5 bases). Deletions cut 7 bases from V and 4 bases from J, with 10 bases between. The CDR3 sequence is 12 residues long. The germline gives CDR1 LNHDA, CDR2 SQIVND (reference sequence). The CDR3 region is CASIGGIYGYTF. The CDR3, as DNA: TGTGCCAGTATTGGGGGGATCTATGGCTACACCTTC.

The chain links TRBV6-2 or TRBV6-3 to TRBJ1-2; D may be TRBD1 (5 bases). The V gene's germline CDR1 is MNHEY and CDR2 SVGEGT. The V gene lost 0 bases and the J gene lost 8 bases, with 19 bases spanning the gap. This CDR3 comprises 16 residues. The DNA of the CDR3 is TGTGCCAGCAGTTACTCGAAAACTCAGGGCGTGAGGGGCTACACCTTC. Its protein product is CASSYSKTQGVRGYTF.

The rearrangement links TRBV6-5 to TRBJ1-1; possible D gene TRBD1, 5 bases. V was clipped by 11 bases and J by 4 bases, with 14 bases between them. The CDR3 contains 12 residues. The germline gives CDR1 MNHEY, CDR2 SVGAGI. The CDR3 nucleotides are TGTGCCGAGGGGAGGGAATTCACTGAAGCTTTCTTT. Translating it yields CAEGREFTEAFF.

This chain links TRBV28 with TRBJ1-5; weak D call: TRBD1 (5 bases). Looked up from germline, CDR1 is MDHEN and CDR2 is SYDVKM. The CDR3 runs 15 residues. Trimming took off 1 base at V and 3 bases at J, with 10 bases between the two ends. The CDR3 sequence is CASSLFGRVNQPQHF. As DNA, the CDR3 is TGTGCCAGCAGTTTATTCGGCAGGGTCAATCAGCCCCAGCATTTT.

This clone was observed a single time. V and J are TRBV6-6 and TRBJ1-5; no reliable D call. Germline V gives CDR1 MNHNY, CDR2 SVGAGI (reference sequence). The CDR3 is made up of 15 amino acids. V dropped 6 bases and J dropped 2 bases, with 14 bases sitting between them. The CDR3 DNA sequence: TGTGCCAGCAGGCTAGACCAGTCTCGCAATCAGCCCCAGCATTTT. The encoded protein is CASRLDQSRNQPQHF.